These T cell receptor beta chains were read from a single sample in a study of a mutant IDH1 vaccine in newly diagnosed glioma. TCRdb's copy holds only in-frame clones and misses some; the assay was immunoSEQ multiplex PCR. This sample yields around 130,000 clones, of which around three quarters are seen a single time; under 5.5% belongs to the top ten. No cognate antigen is known for these TCRs. The input for sequencing was PBMCs, taken from a glioma patient whose treatment included an IDH1 peptide vaccine. All receptors come from a man aged 35 to 55 with glioma. Both conserved end residues are part of each CDR3. The D gene is left open where the match is weak. Size is stated for part of the rows, as once, few or many counts, or as a class when the clone is expanded.

once,14,TRBJ2-3,TRBV5-1,NA,TGCGCCAGCAGCTCTGACAGGAGCACAGATACGCAGTATTTT,CASSSDRSTDTQYF
NA,12,TRBJ2-7,TRBV5-5,NA,TGTGCCAGCAGCCCCCCTGGAGGCGAGCAGTACTTC,CASSPPGGEQYF
NA,16,TRBJ2-1,TRBV18,NA,TGTGCCAGCTCACCACCTGTCTTCGCCCACCCCAATGAGCAGTTCTTC,CASSPPVFAHPNEQFF
NA,12,TRBJ2-7,TRBV5-1,NA,TGCGCCACTGGGTCGAGAGCCGGCGAGCAGTACTTC,CATGSRAGEQYF
NA,13,TRBJ1-2,TRBV28,NA,TGTGCCAGCAGCAGCGGGAGGTTATATGGCTACACCTTC,CASSSGRLYGYTF
NA,14,TRBJ2-3,TRBV10-1,NA,TGCGCCAGCAGTCCGGGAATAAGGGCAGATACGCAGTATTTT,CASSPGIRADTQYF
NA,15,TRBJ2-7,TRBV6-1,NA,TGTGCCAGCAGTGAAGGGATAGGGGCCCCCTACGAGCAGTACTTC,CASSEGIGAPYEQYF
once,13,TRBJ2-7,TRBV5-1,TRBD1,TGCGCCAGCAGCGTGGACAGGGTATACGAGCAGTACTTC,CASSVDRVYEQYF
NA,15,TRBJ2-4,TRBV4-1,NA,TGCGCCAGCAGCGAAGTGTCCCTAGCCAAAAACATTCAGTACTTC,CASSEVSLAKNIQYF
once,15,TRBJ2-1,TRBV6-6,TRBD2,TGTGCCAGCAGCAAGGGGCGGGAGGGCCCGAATGAGCAGTTCTTC,CASSKGREGPNEQFF
NA,14,TRBJ2-7,TRBV4-2,TRBD1,TGTGCCAGCAGCCAAGTGGGGGACAGCTACGAGCAGTACTTC,CASSQVGDSYEQYF
NA,15,TRBJ1-6,TRBV5-5,NA,TGTGCCAGCAGCCCAGTGCTAGGAGCGAATTCACCCCTCCACTTT,CASSPVLGANSPLHF
NA,15,TRBJ2-5,TRBV7-9,TRBD2,TGTGCCAGCAGCTTTGAGGCGGGAGGGCGAGAGACCCAGTACTTC,CASSFEAGGRETQYF
once,14,TRBJ1-5,TRBV18,TRBD1,TGTGCCAGCTCACCACAAACAGGGGCTCAGCCCCAGCATTTT,CASSPQTGAQPQHF
NA,14,TRBJ1-1,TRBV29-1,TRBD1,TGCAGCGTTGGTGTCGGACAGGGTCGAGCTGAAGCTTTCTTT,CSVGVGQGRAEAFF
NA,15,TRBJ1-5,TRBV15,NA,TGTGCCACCAGCAGAGCTGGGGCAGGGAGTCAGCCCCAGCATTTT,CATSRAGAGSQPQHF
few,16,TRBJ1-5,TRBV5-6,NA,TGTGCCAGCAGCTTGGGAGGTTGGGGGCGCAATCAGCCCCAGCATTTT,CASSLGGWGRNQPQHF
NA,15,TRBJ1-1,TRBV7-8,NA,TGTGCCAGCAGCTTAGTTCGGGGCCGGGGGGCTGAAGCTTTCTTT,CASSLVRGRGAEAFF
NA,13,TRBJ2-7,TRBV19,NA,TGTGCCAGTGTGGGGGCCTTCTCCTACGAGCAGTACTTC,CASVGAFSYEQYF
NA,14,TRBJ1-1,TRBV11-3,NA,TGTGCCAGCAGCTTAAGCCCCATTGGGACTGAAGCTTTCTTT,CASSLSPIGTEAFF
NA,16,TRBJ2-2,TRBV6-5,NA,TGTGCCAGCAGTTACCTGGGGAGCCTTAACACCGGGGAGCTGTTTTTT,CASSYLGSLNTGELFF
NA,11,TRBJ2-7,TRBV6-5,NA,TGTGCCAGCAGGGAGACTGGCGAGCAGTACTTC,CASRETGEQYF
NA,16,TRBJ2-2,TRBV5-1,NA,TGCGCCAGCAGCTTGGGACCTAGCTTGAACACCGGGGAGCTGTTTTTT,CASSLGPSLNTGELFF
NA,14,TRBJ1-5,TRBV10-3,NA,TGTGCCATCAGTGAGTCAGGCGGCAATCAGCCCCAGCATTTT,CAISESGGNQPQHF
few,12,TRBJ2-2,TRBV7-9,NA,TGTGCCAGCAGTCCTGGGCCCGGGGAGCTGTTTTTT,CASSPGPGELFF
NA,13,TRBJ1-2,TRBV6-6,TRBD1,TGTGCCAGCAGCCGTCGGACAGGGGAAGGCTACACCTTC,CASSRRTGEGYTF
once,13,TRBJ2-4,TRBV7-2,NA,TGTGCCAGCAGCTCTCGAGCCAAAAACATTCAGTACTTC,CASSSRAKNIQYF
NA,16,TRBJ2-7,TRBV2,TRBD1,TGTGCCAGCAGTGACAGGACAGGGGTGGATTTCTACGAGCAGTACTTC,CASSDRTGVDFYEQYF
NA,15,TRBJ1-4,TRBV4-2,TRBD1,TGTGCCAGCAGCCAAGAGGACAGGGTGGGTGAAAAACTGTTTTTT,CASSQEDRVGEKLFF
once,16,TRBJ2-3,TRBV4-3,NA,TGCGCCAGCAGCCAAGGAGACCTCCACGGCACGGATACGCAGTATTTT,CASSQGDLHGTDTQYF
once,14,TRBJ1-3,TRBV29-1,TRBD1,TGCAGCGTGGCAACACAGGGGGCTCAGAACACCATATATTTT,CSVATQGAQNTIYF
NA,14,TRBJ2-7,TRBV5-4,NA,TGTGCCAGCAGCTTGGTTGGGGGAATTGGCGAGCAGTACTTC,CASSLVGGIGEQYF
NA,14,TRBJ1-2,TRBV7-9,NA,TGTGCCAGCAGCTCGGCGACGGTTGTCTATGGCTACACCTTC,CASSSATVVYGYTF
NA,14,TRBJ1-6,TRBV5-1,NA,TGCGCCAGCAGCGCCGGGGGGTACAATTCACCCCTCCACTTT,CASSAGGYNSPLHF
NA,14,TRBJ2-1,TRBV7-2,TRBD2,TGTGCCAGCAGGGTGGACAGGCTAGCGGGGGAGCAGTTCTTC,CASRVDRLAGEQFF
NA,15,TRBJ2-7,TRBV15,NA,TGTGCCACCAGCAGAGACGTCAGGGGGGGCAACGAGCAGTACTTC,CATSRDVRGGNEQYF
many,17,TRBJ2-1,TRBV5-1,NA,TGCGCCAGCAGCTTAAACAGGCCAGATCAGAGGAACAATGAGCAGTTCTTC,CASSLNRPDQRNNEQFF
NA,15,TRBJ2-7,TRBV9,TRBD2,TGTGCCAGCAGCACCGGGACTAGCGGATACTACGAGCAGTACTTC,CASSTGTSGYYEQYF
few,14,TRBJ2-7,TRBV30,TRBD1,TGTGCCTGGAGCCCCTCGGACAGGGACCGAGGGCAGTACTTC,CAWSPSDRDRGQYF
NA,16,TRBJ2-1,TRBV5-4,NA,TGTGCCAGCAGCTTGGTGGGGACCCAAGCCTACAATGAGCAGTTCTTC,CASSLVGTQAYNEQFF
NA,15,TRBJ2-3,TRBV7-2,TRBD1,TGTGCCAGCAGGGCGAAGGGGGCCCCCGCAGATACGCAGTATTTT,CASRAKGAPADTQYF
NA,13,TRBJ1-2,TRBV19,NA,TGTGCCAGTAGTAGACAGTCTAACTATGGCTACACCTTC,CASSRQSNYGYTF
NA,14,TRBJ1-1,TRBV7-3,TRBD1,TGTGCCAGCAGCTCCCTGGGACAGGGCACTGAAGCTTTCTTT,CASSSLGQGTEAFF
NA,15,TRBJ2-1,TRBV18,TRBD2,TGTGCCAGCTCACCAGAGGCTCTAGCGGGGGGTGAGCAGTTCTTC,CASSPEALAGGEQFF
NA,15,TRBJ1-1,TRBV14,TRBD1,TGTGCCAGCAGCCAAAGGACAGGGCGGTTAACTGAAGCTTTCTTT,CASSQRTGRLTEAFF
NA,15,TRBJ1-4,TRBV10-3,NA,TGTGCCATCAGTGAGTCTTTGTCAGGAGGTGAAAAACTGTTTTTT,CAISESLSGGEKLFF
NA,14,TRBJ2-1,TRBV18,TRBD2,TGTGCCAGCTCACCAGCGGGGGGATACAATGAGCAGTTCTTC,CASSPAGGYNEQFF
NA,15,TRBJ2-3,TRBV12-5,NA,TGTGCTAGTGGTTTGGTCCGCCAGGGCACAGATACGCAGTATTTT,CASGLVRQGTDTQYF
NA,15,TRBJ1-5,TRBV6-4,NA,TGTGCCAGCAGTCTTGACGCAGGAGGCAATCAGCCCCAGCATTTT,CASSLDAGGNQPQHF
NA,15,TRBJ2-7,TRBV4-3,NA,TGCGCCAGCAGCCCCCCCATTGCGGGCACCTACGAGCAGTACTTC,CASSPPIAGTYEQYF
NA,13,TRBJ1-1,TRBV2,NA,TGTGCCAGCAGTGCTGACCCGGGTACTGAAGCTTTCTTT,CASSADPGTEAFF
NA,15,TRBJ2-7,TRBV5-4,TRBD2,TGTGCCAGCAGCCACGGACTAGCGGGGTCCTACGAGCAGTACTTC,CASSHGLAGSYEQYF
NA,16,TRBJ1-2,TRBV4-3,TRBD1,TGCGCCAGCAGCCAAACCATGGACAGGGGATACTATGGCTACACCTTC,CASSQTMDRGYYGYTF
NA,14,TRBJ2-7,TRBV28,NA,TGTGCCAGCAGTTTATTCCCGGGAGCCGACGAGCAGTACTTC,CASSLFPGADEQYF
once,15,TRBJ2-5,TRBV7-6,NA,TGTGCCAGCAGCTCGGACTTTTTTTGGGGAGAGACCCAGTACTTC,CASSSDFFWGETQYF
NA,11,TRBJ1-1,TRBV10-2,NA,TGCGCCAGCAGACAGGCTACTGAAGCTTTCTTT,CASRQATEAFF
NA,14,TRBJ2-7,TRBV5-1,TRBD1,TGCGCCAGCAGCTTGGACAGGGGCTCCTACGAGCAGTACTTC,CASSLDRGSYEQYF
NA,12,TRBJ2-7,TRBV5-6,NA,TGTGCCAGCAGCTTGGACGCCTACGAGCAGTACTTC,CASSLDAYEQYF
NA,14,TRBJ1-4,TRBV2,TRBD1,TGTGCCTTCTACTTGACAGGGGTCGGGGAAAAACTGTTTTTT,CAFYLTGVGEKLFF
NA,13,TRBJ1-4,TRBV15,TRBD1,TGTGCCACAGTCCCGGGACAGGGGGAAAAACTGTTTTTT,CATVPGQGEKLFF